This TCR beta chain appears in the sequencing data of a study of blood T cell repertoires in COVID-19. As for the study in general: The analysed material was cDNA or gDNA that came from T cells, B-cell-depleted T cells, or PBMCs.

This CDR3 spans 12 amino acids. CDR1 is GTSNPN, CDR2 SVGIG, per germline (reference sequence). Trimming stripped 2 bases from V and 8 bases from J, with 12 bases between. The authors' processing: Amplification of reference gene primers was used by the study to estimate nucleated cell counts. Method: immunoSEQ multiplex PCR; TCRdb's copy keeps in-frame clones and lacks some. V, J and clone size were drawn from that table, and D and trimming were deduced from the DNA. This sample has approximately 150,000 clones, with 82% found just once. The chain uses TRBV30 and TRBJ1-2, with D maybe TRBD1 (6 bases). The specimen sequenced was peripheral blood. This clonotype was obtained from a human donor with acute or convalescent COVID-19. The donor label of this sample is uncertain. The CDR3 region has the DNA TGTGCCTGGAGTCCTGGGACACGAGGCTACACCTTC. Protein: CAWSPGTRGYTF.